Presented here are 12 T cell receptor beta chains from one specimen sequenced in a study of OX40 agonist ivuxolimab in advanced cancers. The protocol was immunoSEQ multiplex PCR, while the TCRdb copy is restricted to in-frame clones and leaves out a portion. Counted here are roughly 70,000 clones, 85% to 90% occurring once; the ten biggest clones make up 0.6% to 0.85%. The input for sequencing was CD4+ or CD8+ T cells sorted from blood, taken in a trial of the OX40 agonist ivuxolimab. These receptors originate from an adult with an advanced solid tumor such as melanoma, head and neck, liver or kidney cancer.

The CDR3 DNA is TGTGCCAGCAGCAAAGGACAGGGCCCCTCTGGGGCCAACGTCCTGACTTTC. It codes for CASSKGQGPSGANVLTF. The J gene is TRBJ2-6, the V gene TRBV9; 8 nucleotides line up with TRBD1. The CDR3 contains 17 residues. V gave up 4 bases and J gave up 0 bases; unmatched junction bases: 6. CDR1 and CDR2 from the germline V gene are SGDLS and YYNGEE.

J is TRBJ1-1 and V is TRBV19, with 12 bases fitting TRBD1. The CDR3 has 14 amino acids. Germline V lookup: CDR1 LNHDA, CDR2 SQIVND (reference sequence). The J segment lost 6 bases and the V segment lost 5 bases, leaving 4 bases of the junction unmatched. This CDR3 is CASSWDRGPAEAFF. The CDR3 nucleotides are TGTGCCAGTAGTTGGGACAGGGGGCCGGCTGAAGCTTTCTTT.

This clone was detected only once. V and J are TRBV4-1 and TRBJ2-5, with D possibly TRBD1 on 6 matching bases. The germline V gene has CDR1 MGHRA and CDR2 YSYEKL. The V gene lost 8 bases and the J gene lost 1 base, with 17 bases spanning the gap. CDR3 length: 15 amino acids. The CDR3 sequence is CASGRIGGSQETQYF. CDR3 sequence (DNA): TGCGCCAGCGGAAGAATAGGGGGTAGCCAAGAGACCCAGTACTTC.

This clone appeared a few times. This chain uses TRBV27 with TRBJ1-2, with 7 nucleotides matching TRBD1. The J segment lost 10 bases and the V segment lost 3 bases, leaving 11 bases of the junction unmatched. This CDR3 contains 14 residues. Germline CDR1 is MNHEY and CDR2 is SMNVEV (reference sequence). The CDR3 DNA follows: TGTGCCAGCAGTTTGACAAAGACAGGGCGGTTCTACACCTTC. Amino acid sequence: CASSLTKTGRFYTF.

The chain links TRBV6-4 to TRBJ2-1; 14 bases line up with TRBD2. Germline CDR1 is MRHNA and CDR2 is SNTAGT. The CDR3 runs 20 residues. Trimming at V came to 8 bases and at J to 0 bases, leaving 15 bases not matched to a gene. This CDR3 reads CASAPTGTSGGRSSYNEQFF. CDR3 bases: TGTGCCAGCGCTCCGACCGGGACTAGCGGGGGCCGCAGCTCCTACAATGAGCAGTTCTTC.

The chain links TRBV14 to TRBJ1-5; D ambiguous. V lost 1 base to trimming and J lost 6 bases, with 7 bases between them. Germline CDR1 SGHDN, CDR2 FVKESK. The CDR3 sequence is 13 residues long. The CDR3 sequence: CASSQGEGQPQHF. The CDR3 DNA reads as TGTGCCAGCAGCCAAGGGGAGGGTCAGCCCCAGCATTTT.

The CDR3 DNA reads as TGTGCCAGCAGCTTATCCGGACAGGGGGAAAAACTGTTTTTT. Its protein is CASSLSGQGEKLFF. The gene calls are TRBV7-9 and TRBJ1-4; 9 bases are shared with TRBD1. The germline CDR1 and CDR2 sequences are SEHNR and FQNEAQ (reference sequence). This CDR3 contains 14 residues. V was clipped by 2 bases and J by 8 bases; unmatched bases: 3.

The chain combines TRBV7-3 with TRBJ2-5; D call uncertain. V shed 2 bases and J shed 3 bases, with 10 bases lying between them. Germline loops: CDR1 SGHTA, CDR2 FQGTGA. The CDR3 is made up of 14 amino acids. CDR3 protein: CASSLFGQKETQYF. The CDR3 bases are TGTGCCAGCAGCTTATTCGGTCAGAAAGAGACCCAGTACTTC. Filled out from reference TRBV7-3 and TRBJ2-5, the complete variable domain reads GAGVSQTPSNKVTEKGKYVELRCDPISGHTALYWYRQSLGQGPEFLIYFQGTGAADDSGLPNDRFFAVRPEGSVSTLKIQRTERGDSAVYLCASSLFGQKETQYFGPGTRLLVL.

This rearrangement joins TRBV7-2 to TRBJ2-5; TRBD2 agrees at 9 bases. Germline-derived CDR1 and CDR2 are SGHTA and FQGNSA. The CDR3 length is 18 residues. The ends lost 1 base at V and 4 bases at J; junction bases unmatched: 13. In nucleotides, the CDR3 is TGTGCCAGCAGCTTAGGCTTGAGTAGCGGGGGCGAGGGAGAGACCCAGTACTTC. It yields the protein CASSLGLSSGGEGETQYF.

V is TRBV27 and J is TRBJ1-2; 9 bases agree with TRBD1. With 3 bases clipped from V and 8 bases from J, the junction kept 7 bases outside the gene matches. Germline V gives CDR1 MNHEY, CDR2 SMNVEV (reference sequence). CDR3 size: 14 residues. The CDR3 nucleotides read TGTGCCAGCAGTTTGGGGACAGGGAAGGGCGGCTACACCTTC. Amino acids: CASSLGTGKGGYTF.

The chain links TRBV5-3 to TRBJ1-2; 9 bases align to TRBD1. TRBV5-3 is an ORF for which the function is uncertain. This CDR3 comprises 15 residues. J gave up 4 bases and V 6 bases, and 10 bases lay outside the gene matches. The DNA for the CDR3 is TGTGCCAGAAAAGTCCGGGACAGGGAGTTCTATGGCTACACCTTC. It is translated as CARKVRDREFYGYTF.

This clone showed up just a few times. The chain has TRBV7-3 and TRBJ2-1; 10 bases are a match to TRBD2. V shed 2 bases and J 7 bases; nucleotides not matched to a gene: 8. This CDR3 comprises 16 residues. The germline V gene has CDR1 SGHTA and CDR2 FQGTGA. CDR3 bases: TGTGCCAGCAGCTTACACGTACTAGCGGGGCAGAATGAGCAGTTCTTC. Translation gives CASSLHVLAGQNEQFF.